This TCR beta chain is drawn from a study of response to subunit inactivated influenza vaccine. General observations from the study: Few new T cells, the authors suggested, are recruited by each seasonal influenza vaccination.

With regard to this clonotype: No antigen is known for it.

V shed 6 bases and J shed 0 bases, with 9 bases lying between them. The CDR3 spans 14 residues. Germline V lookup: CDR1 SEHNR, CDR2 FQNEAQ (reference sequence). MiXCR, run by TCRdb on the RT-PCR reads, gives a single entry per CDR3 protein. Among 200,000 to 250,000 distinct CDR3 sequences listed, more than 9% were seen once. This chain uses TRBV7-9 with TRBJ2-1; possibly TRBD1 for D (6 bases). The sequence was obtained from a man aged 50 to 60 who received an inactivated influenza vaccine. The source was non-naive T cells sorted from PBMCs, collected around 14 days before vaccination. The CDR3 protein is CASRLDSSYNEQFF. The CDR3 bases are TGTGCCAGCAGGTTGGACAGCTCCTACAATGAGCAGTTCTTC.